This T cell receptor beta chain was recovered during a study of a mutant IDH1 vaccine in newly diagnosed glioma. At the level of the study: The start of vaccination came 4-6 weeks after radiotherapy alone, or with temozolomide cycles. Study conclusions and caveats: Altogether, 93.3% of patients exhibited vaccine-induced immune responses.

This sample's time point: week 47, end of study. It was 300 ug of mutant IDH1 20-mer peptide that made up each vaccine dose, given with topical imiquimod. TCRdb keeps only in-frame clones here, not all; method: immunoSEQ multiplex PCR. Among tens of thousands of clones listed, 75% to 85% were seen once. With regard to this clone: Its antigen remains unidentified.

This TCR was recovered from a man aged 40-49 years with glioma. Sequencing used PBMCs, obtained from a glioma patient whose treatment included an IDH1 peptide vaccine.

The CDR3, as DNA: TGCGCCAGCAGCTTGGGGTCTAGCGGGGGGGCCGCGCAGTATTTT. Translating it yields CASSLGSSGGAAQYF. This chain joins TRBV5-1 and TRBJ2-3; 12 bases are shared with TRBD2. Germline CDR1 reads SGHRS; CDR2 reads YFSETQ. V gave up 0 bases and J gave up 10 bases; unmatched junction bases: 6. This CDR3 contains 15 residues. The full variable domain, its missing parts supplied by reference TRBV5-1 and TRBJ2-3, is KAGVTQTPRYLIKTRGQQVTLSCSPISGHRSVSWYQQTPGQGLQFLFEYFSETQRNKGNFPGRFSGRQFSNSRSEMNVSTLELGDSALYLCASSLGSSGGAAQYFGPGTRLTVL.